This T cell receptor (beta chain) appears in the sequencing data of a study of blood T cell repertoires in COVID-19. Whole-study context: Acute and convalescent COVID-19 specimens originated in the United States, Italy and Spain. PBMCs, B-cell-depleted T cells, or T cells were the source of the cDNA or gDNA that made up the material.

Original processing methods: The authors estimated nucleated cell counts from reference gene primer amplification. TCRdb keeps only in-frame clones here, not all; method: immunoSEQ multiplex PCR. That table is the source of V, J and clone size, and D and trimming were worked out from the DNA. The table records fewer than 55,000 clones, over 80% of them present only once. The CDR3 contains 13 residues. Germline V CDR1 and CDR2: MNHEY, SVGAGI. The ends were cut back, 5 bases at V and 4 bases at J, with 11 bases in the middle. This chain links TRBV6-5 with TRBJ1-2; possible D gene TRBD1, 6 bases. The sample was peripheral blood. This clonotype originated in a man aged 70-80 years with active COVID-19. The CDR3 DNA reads TGTGCCAGCAGTCCCGGACAGATCTATGGCTACACCTTC. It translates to CASSPGQIYGYTF.